The 21 T cell receptor beta chains given below trace back to one sample, sequenced in a study of blood T cell repertoires in COVID-19. The method was immunoSEQ multiplex PCR; TCRdb's version includes in-frame clones alone and lacks a portion of them. The profile shows 210,000 or so clones, roughly nine tenths of them singletons. The sample consisted of peripheral blood. Receptors originate from a man aged 35-49 years with acute or convalescent COVID-19.

The rearrangement uses TRBV6-6 and TRBJ1-2; D gene uncertain. Germline lookup yields CDR1 MNHNY and CDR2 SVGAGI (reference sequence). The CDR3 contains 11 residues. V was shortened by 8 bases and J by 2 bases, with 6 bases between the two germline ends. The CDR3 sequence: CASVLNYGYTF. In nucleotides, the CDR3 is TGTGCCAGCGTTCTAAACTATGGCTACACCTTC.

The chain couples TRBV6-5 to TRBJ1-5; TRBD1 aligns across 7 bases. The CDR3 loop spans 15 amino acids. Unmatched junction bases numbered 11, after V lost 6 bases and J lost 6 bases. From germline, CDR1 is MNHEY and CDR2 SVGAGI. CDR3 in amino acids: CASRPGTARSQPQHF. The CDR3 bases are TGTGCCAGCAGGCCCGGGACAGCTCGCAGTCAGCCCCAGCATTTT.

This chain joins TRBV21-1 and TRBJ1-2. TRBV21-1 is a pseudogene segment. The CDR3 covers 14 residues. DNA of the CDR3: TGTGCCAGCAGAACACTACAATTTAACTATGGCTACACCTTC. This sequence encodes CASRTLQFNYGYTF.

This sequence joins TRBV3-1 (or the pseudogene TRBV3-2) and TRBJ1-3, with 9 bases lining up with TRBD1. The CDR3 runs 16 residues. V shed 1 base, J shed 2 bases, and the junction held 3 bases outside the gene matches. Germline V lookup: CDR1 LGHDT, CDR2 YNNKEL (reference sequence). CDR3 region: CASSQGTGVPGNTIYF. The DNA of the CDR3 is TGTGCCAGCAGCCAAGGGACAGGGGTACCTGGAAACACCATATATTTT.

The chain uses TRBV10-1 and TRBJ2-5; TRBD2 agrees at 8 bases. The CDR3 consists of 18 residues. With V trimmed by 0 bases and J by 2 bases, 11 bases remained unmatched. The germline gives CDR1 WNHNN, CDR2 SYGVQD (reference sequence). The CDR3 loop is CASSESVSGAASQETQYF. The CDR3 bases are TGCGCCAGCAGTGAGTCTGTTAGCGGGGCCGCGAGTCAAGAGACCCAGTACTTC.

V usage is TRBV11-2 and J usage is TRBJ2-5, with a tentative D call TRBD2 (6 bases). This CDR3 is built from 14 residues. Trimming pared 5 bases from V and 4 bases from J, leaving 14 bases between. From germline, CDR1 is SGHAT and CDR2 FQNNGV. CDR3 in DNA: TGTGCCAGCAGCCGTTGGGGAGGTACAGAGACCCAGTACTTC. This translates into CASSRWGGTETQYF.

V usage is TRBV11-3 and J usage is TRBJ1-6; TRBD1 agrees at 9 bases. J gave up 5 bases and V 4 bases, and 3 bases lay outside the gene matches. CDR3 length: 15 amino acids. The germline gives CDR1 SGHNT, CDR2 YENEEA. The CDR3 sequence is CASSSGTGNNSPLHF. The CDR3 nucleotides are TGTGCCAGCAGCTCCGGGACAGGGAATAATTCACCCCTCCACTTT.

In DNA, the CDR3 is TGTGCCAGCAGCCCCGACAGGGGTGTACACGAGCAGTACTTC. This sequence encodes CASSPDRGVHEQYF. The chain joins TRBV13 to TRBJ2-7, with 8 bases that match TRBD1. This CDR3 comprises 14 residues. Germline assignment: CDR1 PRHDT and CDR2 FYEKMQ (reference sequence). V was clipped by 5 bases and J by 5 bases; unmatched bases: 8.

The CDR3 nucleotides are TGTGCCAGCAGCTTGGGACTAGCGGGGGGGGATGAGCAGTTCTTC. Translated: CASSLGLAGGDEQFF. The V gene is TRBV7-8, the J gene TRBJ2-1, with 16 bases matching TRBD2. Germline values: CDR1 SGHVS, CDR2 FQNEAQ. J lost 8 bases, V lost 3 bases, and 1 base had no gene match. The CDR3 extends over 15 amino acids.

This clone was detected only once. The chain is built from TRBV27 and TRBJ1-5; 12 bases are shared with TRBD1. The V and J ends lost 6 bases and 4 bases, in that order; junction bases with no gene match: 4. The V gene's germline CDR1 is MNHEY and CDR2 SMNVEV (reference sequence). CDR3 length equals 15 residues. CDR3 region: CASSLGQGANQPQHF. In DNA, the CDR3 is TGTGCCAGCAGCCTGGGACAGGGGGCAAATCAGCCCCAGCATTTT.

This chain links TRBV2 with TRBJ1-2; TRBD1 is a possible D gene (5 bases). Germline V gives CDR1 SNHLY, CDR2 FYNNEI. Trimming removed 11 bases at V and 5 bases at J, with 21 bases between. CDR3 length: 14 amino acids. The CDR3 bases are TGTGCCGGTTACGGGCCTCCGGAGGGGTATGGCTACACCTTC. Its translation: CAGYGPPEGYGYTF. Supplemented by reference TRBV2 and TRBJ1-2, the full variable domain reads EPEVTQTPSHQVTQMGQEVILRCVPISNHLYFYWYRQILGQKVEFLVSFYNNEISEKSEIFDDQFSVERPDGSNFTLKIRSTKLEDSAMYFCAGYGPPEGYGYTFGSGTRLTVV.

The rearrangement joins TRBV28 to TRBJ1-2; maybe TRBD1 (6 bases). CDR1 is MDHEN, CDR2 SYDVKM, per germline. This CDR3 is 15 amino acids long. Trimming removed 5 bases at V and 4 bases at J, with 17 bases between. Here the CDR3 DNA reads TGTGCCAGCAGTCTGGGGGCTGCGGGCGCCTATGGCTACACCTTC. This encodes CASSLGAAGAYGYTF.

The genes are TRBV19 and TRBJ1-1; D is ambiguous. With 6 bases removed from V and 1 base from J, the gap between germline ends came to 9 bases. The CDR3 extends over 13 amino acids. Germline assignment: CDR1 LNHDA and CDR2 SQIVND (reference sequence). The CDR3 DNA reads as TGTGCCAGTAGCCAAGCCTCGAACACTGAAGCTTTCTTT. Its protein product is CASSQASNTEAFF.

This clone appeared a single time. CDR3 sequence (DNA): TGTGCCAGTACCGGGACAGGGGGCAACTATGGCTACACCTTC. It encodes CASTGTGGNYGYTF. This chain connects TRBV19 to TRBJ1-2; 12 nucleotides align to TRBD1. The CDR3 spans 14 residues. The J segment lost 2 bases and the V segment lost 7 bases, leaving 2 bases of the junction unmatched. Germline V gene sequence: CDR1 LNHDA, CDR2 SQIVND (reference sequence). The full variable domain, in which reference TRBV19 and TRBJ1-2 provide the parts outside the CDR3, is DGGITQSPKYLFRKEGQNVTLSCEQNLNHDAMYWYRQDPGQGLRLIYYSQIVNDFQKGDIAEGYSVSREKKESFPLTVTSAQKNPTAFYLCASTGTGGNYGYTFGSGTRLTVV.

This chain connects TRBV19 to TRBJ2-3, with 10 bases aligning to TRBD2. CDR3 length: 14 amino acids. CDR1 and CDR2 from the germline V gene are LNHDA and SQIVND (reference sequence). V lost 9 bases, J lost 0 bases, and 3 bases stayed unmatched. The CDR3 DNA reads TGTGCCAGCGAGCGGGGGGGAAGCACAGATACGCAGTATTTT. It yields the protein CASERGGSTDTQYF.

CDR3 nucleotides: TGTGCCAGCAGCCAAGCACTTAACTATGGCTACACCTTC. It translates to CASSQALNYGYTF. The chain links TRBV3-1 (or the pseudogene TRBV3-2) to TRBJ1-2; no clear D. CDR3 length: 13 residues. V was cut by 1 base and J by 1 base, with 4 bases left in between. Germline values: CDR1 LGHDT, CDR2 YNNKEL (reference sequence).

The chain links TRBV5-1 to TRBJ2-7, with 10 bases identical to TRBD1. J lost 6 bases, V lost 4 bases, and 7 bases had no gene match. CDR1 and CDR2 from the germline V gene are SGHRS and YFSETQ. The CDR3 contains 14 residues. The CDR3, as DNA: TGCGCCAGCAGCCTCCCCGGACAGGGGGGCGAGCAGTACTTC. Translated: CASSLPGQGGEQYF.

This clone was seen only once. The chain uses TRBV7-2 and TRBJ2-1; D uncertain. CDR3 length: 15 residues. V dropped 5 bases and J dropped 2 bases, with 13 bases sitting between them. From germline, CDR1 is SGHTA and CDR2 FQGNSA. The CDR3 region is CASSPSGSTYNEQFF. CDR3 coding DNA: TGTGCCAGCAGCCCTTCGGGTAGTACCTACAATGAGCAGTTCTTC.

The rearrangement joins TRBV4-2 to TRBJ2-7; D uncertain. Trimming removed 0 bases at V and 4 bases at J, with 7 bases between. Germline V lookup: CDR1 LGHNA, CDR2 YNFKEQ. The length of the CDR3 is 13 residues. The CDR3, as DNA: TGTGCCAGCAGCCAAGAGGAGAGGTACGAGCAGTACTTC. Amino acids: CASSQEERYEQYF.

This clone has just one count. The chain employs TRBV11-2 and TRBJ2-5, with D possibly TRBD2 on 5 matching bases. The CDR3 covers 14 residues. CDR1 and CDR2 (germline): SGHAT, FQNNGV. Trimming removed 2 bases from V and 3 bases from J, with 10 bases in between. CDR3 coding DNA: TGTGCCAGCAGCTTAAGCCCCGGGGAAGAGACCCAGTACTTC. Protein sequence: CASSLSPGEETQYF.

V and J are TRBV9 and TRBJ1-4; D possibly corresponds to TRBD1 (6 bases). The V and J ends lost 0 bases and 2 bases respectively, with 8 bases between them. The CDR3 is 15 amino acids. CDR1 is SGDLS, CDR2 YYNGEE, per germline. The CDR3 nucleotides read TGTGCCAGCAGCGTAGGTGGGGGCACTAATGAAAAACTGTTTTTT. This gives the protein CASSVGGGTNEKLFF.